This T cell receptor (beta chain) was sequenced during a study of shared clonotypes between healthy human individuals. For the study at large: Sampling drew on donors who were two women and three men aged 18 to 49.

CD45RO-negative cells were positively selected for CCR7, leaving out terminally differentiated effector memory CD45RA+ cells. Over several immunoSEQ plates, each subset's genomic DNA was distributed in even portions. Only in-frame clones appear in the TCRdb table, and some are missing; sequencing was by immunoSEQ multiplex PCR. In the table there are roughly 2 million clones, roughly 95% of which are singletons. Per germline, CDR1 LNHDA and CDR2 SQIVND (reference sequence). V was cut by 5 bases and J by 9 bases, with 11 bases left in between. This CDR3 spans 12 amino acids. This TCR was sampled from a man aged 18 to 29 in good health. The chain recombines TRBV19 with TRBJ2-1; perhaps D is TRBD1 or TRBD2 (5 bases each). Sequenced material: naive CD8+ T cells sorted from blood. The CDR3 region has the DNA TGTGCCAGTAGTGGGACGGAGCTTGAGCAGTTCTTC. This translates into CASSGTELEQFF.